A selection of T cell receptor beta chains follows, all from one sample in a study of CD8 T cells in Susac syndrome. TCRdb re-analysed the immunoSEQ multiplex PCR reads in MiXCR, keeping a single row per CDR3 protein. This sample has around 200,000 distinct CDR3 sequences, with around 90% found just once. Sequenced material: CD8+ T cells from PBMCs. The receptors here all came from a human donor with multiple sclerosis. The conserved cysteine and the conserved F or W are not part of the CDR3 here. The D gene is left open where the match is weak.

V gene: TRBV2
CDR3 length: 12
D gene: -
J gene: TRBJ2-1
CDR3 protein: ASSEYLAYNEQF

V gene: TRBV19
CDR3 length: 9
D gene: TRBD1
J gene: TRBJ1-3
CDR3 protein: ATSRQGQLY

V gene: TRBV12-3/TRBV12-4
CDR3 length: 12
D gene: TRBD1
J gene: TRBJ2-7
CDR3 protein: ASSTVQGVYEQY

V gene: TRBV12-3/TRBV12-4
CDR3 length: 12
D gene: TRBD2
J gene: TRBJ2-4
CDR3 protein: ASSEAGGIDIQY

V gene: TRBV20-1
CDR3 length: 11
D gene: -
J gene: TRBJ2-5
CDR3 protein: SARDPGDETQY

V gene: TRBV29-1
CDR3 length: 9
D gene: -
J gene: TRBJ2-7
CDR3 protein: SALTGYEQY

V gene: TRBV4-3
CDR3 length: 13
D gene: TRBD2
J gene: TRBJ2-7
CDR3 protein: ASSQETSGRDEQY

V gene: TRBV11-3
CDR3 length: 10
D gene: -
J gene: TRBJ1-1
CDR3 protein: ASSLDGSEAF

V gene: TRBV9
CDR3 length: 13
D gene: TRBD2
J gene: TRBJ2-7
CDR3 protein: ASSVASGSLEEQY

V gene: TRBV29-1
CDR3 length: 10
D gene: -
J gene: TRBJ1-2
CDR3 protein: SVQLSYYGYT

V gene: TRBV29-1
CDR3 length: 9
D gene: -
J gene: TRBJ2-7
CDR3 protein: SGLQGTEQY

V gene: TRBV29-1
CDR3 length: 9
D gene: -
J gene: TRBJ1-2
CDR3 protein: SVVKGYGYT

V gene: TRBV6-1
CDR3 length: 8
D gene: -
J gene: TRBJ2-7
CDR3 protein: ASRMGEQY

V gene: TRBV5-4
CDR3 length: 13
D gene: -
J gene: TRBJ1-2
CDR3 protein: ASSQKGEGLNGYT

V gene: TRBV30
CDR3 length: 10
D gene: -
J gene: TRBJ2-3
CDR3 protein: AWEVEADTQY

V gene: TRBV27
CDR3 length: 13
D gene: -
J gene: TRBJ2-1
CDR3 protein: ASSLITRAIYEQF

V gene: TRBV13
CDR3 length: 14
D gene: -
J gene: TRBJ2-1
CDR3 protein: ASSLGRRVTYNEQF

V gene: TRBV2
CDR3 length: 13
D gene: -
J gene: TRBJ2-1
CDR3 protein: ASSEPRKRNGEQF

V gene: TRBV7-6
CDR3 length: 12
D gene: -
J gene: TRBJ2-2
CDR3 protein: ASSKPQGSGELF

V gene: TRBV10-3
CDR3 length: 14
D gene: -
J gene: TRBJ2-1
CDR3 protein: AISEVGQEYNNEQF

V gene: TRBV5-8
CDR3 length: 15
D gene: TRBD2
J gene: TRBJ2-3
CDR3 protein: ASSSSPSGGLTDTQY

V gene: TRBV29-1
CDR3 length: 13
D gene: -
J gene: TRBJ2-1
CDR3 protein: SVIKGNPPYNEQF

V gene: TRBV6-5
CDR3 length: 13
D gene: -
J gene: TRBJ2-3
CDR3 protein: ASSYGVFNTDTQY

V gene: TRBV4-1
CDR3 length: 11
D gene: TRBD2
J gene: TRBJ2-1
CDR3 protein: ASSLNGRVEQF

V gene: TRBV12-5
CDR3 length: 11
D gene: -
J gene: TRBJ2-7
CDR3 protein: ASGHGQGYEQY

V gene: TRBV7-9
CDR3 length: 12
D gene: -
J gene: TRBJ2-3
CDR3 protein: ASAQWGRTDTQY

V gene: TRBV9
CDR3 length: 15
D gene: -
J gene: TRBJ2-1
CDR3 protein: ASSVSRSRSSYNEQF

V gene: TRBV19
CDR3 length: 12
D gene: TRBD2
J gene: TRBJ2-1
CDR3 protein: ASSGTSGGVVEF

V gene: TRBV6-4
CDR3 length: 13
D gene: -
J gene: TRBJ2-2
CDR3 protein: ASTQLRGGTGELF

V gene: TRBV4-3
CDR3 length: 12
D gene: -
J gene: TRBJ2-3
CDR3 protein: ASSQERTEDTQY

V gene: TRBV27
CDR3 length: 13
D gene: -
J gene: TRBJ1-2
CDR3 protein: ASSLRGGHPYGYT

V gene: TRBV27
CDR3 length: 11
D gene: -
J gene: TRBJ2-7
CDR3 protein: ASSFGLHYEQY

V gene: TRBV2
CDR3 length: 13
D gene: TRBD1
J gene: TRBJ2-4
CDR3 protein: ASRTTGTELDIQY

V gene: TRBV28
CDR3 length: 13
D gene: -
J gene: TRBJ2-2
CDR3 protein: ASSLGGSNTGELF

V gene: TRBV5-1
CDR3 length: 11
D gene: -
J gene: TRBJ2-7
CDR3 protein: ASSADMGAEQY